The 13 T cell receptor beta chains given below trace back to one sample, sequenced in a study of identical twins (dated by TCRdb to 2016 to 2018). Library preparation was by 5' RACE. The instrument was an Illumina HiSeq 2000. TCRdb itself trimmed the public reads at Q25 with fastp, ran MiXCR and retained productive beta chains. Each record represents a unique CDR3 protein, reported with the most common genes and DNA among its rows. In this sample the table shows under 900,000 distinct CDR3 sequences, 15% to 20% of which occur a single time. The top ten constitute over 10% of the sample. This same sample was also taken into another study, of T cells expressing NK-cell markers.

What was sequenced was PBMCs. The source is a woman aged 18 to 35 in good health.

The rearrangement joins TRBV3-1 to TRBJ1-1; D perhaps matches TRBD1 (5 bases). The CDR3 has 14 amino acids. Trimming pared 4 bases from V and 4 bases from J, leaving 13 bases between. Per germline, CDR1 LGHDT and CDR2 YNNKEL (reference sequence). CDR3: CASSLGGISTEAFF. The CDR3 DNA sequence: TGTGCCAGCAGCCTTGGGGGTATCAGCACTGAAGCTTTCTTT.

The gene calls are TRBV20-1 and TRBJ1-5; no reliable D call. CDR3 length: 15 amino acids. Looked up from germline, CDR1 is DFQATT and CDR2 is SNEGSKA (reference sequence). V lost 1 base to trimming and J lost 0 bases, with 10 bases between them. In DNA, the CDR3 is TGCAGTGCTAGAGTGAGTGGAAATAGCAATCAGCCCCAGCATTTT. Amino acid sequence: CSARVSGNSNQPQHF.

This clonotype turned up a few times. The V gene is TRBV12-3 or TRBV12-4, the J gene TRBJ1-2, with D unresolved. V lost 8 bases, J lost 4 bases, and 8 bases lay in between. The CDR3 has 11 amino acids. The CDR3 DNA is TGTGCCAGCTATGCCGCCTATGGCTACACCTTC. Its translation: CASYAAYGYTF.

This clonotype was counted at least ten times. This chain uses TRBV20-1 with TRBJ2-3; D is unclear. Trimming stripped 2 bases from V and 6 bases from J, with 6 bases between. Germline CDR1 reads DFQATT; CDR2 reads SNEGSKA (reference sequence). There are 11 residues in the CDR3. The CDR3 nucleotides are TGCAGTGCTAGAATAGGGGATACGCAGTATTTT. Translating it yields CSARIGDTQYF.

The chain uses TRBV10-1 and TRBJ2-7; 7 nucleotides agree with TRBD1. J lost 5 bases, V lost 2 bases, and 3 bases had no gene match. The CDR3 covers 13 residues. Germline-derived CDR1 and CDR2 are WNHNN and SYGVQD (reference sequence). The CDR3, as DNA: TGCGCCAGCAGTGAGGTGACAGGGAACGAGCAGTACTTC. Protein sequence: CASSEVTGNEQYF.

Here the CDR3 DNA reads TGCAGTGCTGCGGGACTATTCTACAATGAGCAGTTCTTC. Its protein is CSAAGLFYNEQFF. The chain has TRBV20-1 and TRBJ2-1, with TRBD2 matching 7 bases. Germline V CDR1 and CDR2: DFQATT, SNEGSKA (reference sequence). V dropped 5 bases and J dropped 3; count of bases not matched to a gene: 4. The CDR3 runs to 13 residues.

The DNA for the CDR3 is TGTGCCAGCAGCCCAGACAGGGCGGATGGGGGGAAACTGTTTTTT. Translation gives CASSPDRADGGKLFF. This chain connects TRBV4-2 to TRBJ1-4; the match to TRBD1 covers 7 bases. CDR3 length: 15 residues. V dropped 4 bases and J dropped 11; count of bases not matched to a gene: 13. Germline V gene sequence: CDR1 LGHNA, CDR2 YNFKEQ.

This clonotype was recorded a few times. This chain uses TRBV7-2 with TRBJ2-1; tentative D call: TRBD2 (5 bases). Germline-derived CDR1 and CDR2 are SGHTA and FQGNSA. The V end lost 2 bases, the J end lost 13 bases, and 18 bases lay between the germline ends. The CDR3 has 14 residues. In DNA, the CDR3 is TGTGCCAGCAGCTTATACGCAGGTCCTAGCCGTCAGTTCTTC. Protein sequence: CASSLYAGPSRQFF.

This clonotype appeared a few times. This sequence joins TRBV11-2 and TRBJ2-1; 12 bases map to TRBD2. The V gene's germline CDR1 is SGHAT and CDR2 FQNNGV. Trimming took 1 base from V and 4 from J; bases not matched to a gene: 11. This CDR3 is built from 19 residues. The CDR3 DNA is TGTGCCAGCAGCTTAGGGTGGGCTAGCGGGAGGGCCTTTTACAATGAGCAGTTCTTC. This translates into CASSLGWASGRAFYNEQFF.

The chain links TRBV15 to TRBJ1-3, with D hard to call. This CDR3 has 14 amino acids. Germline CDR1 and CDR2: LNHNV and YYDKDF (reference sequence). V lost 2 bases, J lost 0 bases, and 5 bases lay in between. CDR3 residues: CATSRWISGNTIYF. CDR3 nucleotides: TGTGCCACCAGCAGATGGATCTCTGGAAACACCATATATTTT.

This chain links TRBV20-1 with TRBJ1-4, with D perhaps matching TRBD1 (5 bases). Germline CDR1 DFQATT, CDR2 SNEGSKA (reference sequence). With 3 bases removed from V and 6 bases from J, the gap between germline ends came to 11 bases. The CDR3 spans 13 residues. The CDR3 here is CSASSDTDEKLFF. The CDR3 DNA follows: TGCAGTGCTAGCTCGGACACGGATGAAAAACTGTTTTTT.

CDR3 bases: TGTGCCAGCAGCCAAGACCCGACAGGGGAGGACACAGATACGCAGTATTTT. Protein sequence: CASSQDPTGEDTDTQYF. The chain joins TRBV2 to TRBJ2-3, with 8 bases identical to TRBD1. CDR1 SNHLY and CDR2 FYNNEI come from the germline V gene. V shed 6 bases, J shed 2 bases, and the junction held 13 bases outside the gene matches. The CDR3 spans 17 residues.

The CDR3 nucleotides read TGCGCCAGCAGCCAAGTATCTAGCAGGGGCTACGAGCAGTACTTC. Its protein is CASSQVSSRGYEQYF. The chain is built from TRBV4-3 and TRBJ2-7; maybe TRBD1 (6 bases). Germline V gene data show CDR1 as LGHNA and CDR2 as YSLEER. Trimming removed 1 base at V and 3 bases at J, with 13 bases between. The CDR3 loop spans 15 amino acids.